What follows is one T cell receptor beta chain and its context. The antigen is not known. This entry comes from a study of tumor-infiltrating lymphocytes in localized non-small cell lung cancer. Study-wide results and limits: Tumors had more T cell infiltration than uninvolved lung, per TCRbeta sequencing and CD3 counts. Available tissue quantity limited TCR sequencing to a patient subset. No link was found between tumor T-cell fraction and recurrence-free survival. Immunotypes IM1 and IM2 had similar TCR-derived T-cell fractions.

Measured with immunoSEQ multiplex PCR; TCRdb has only the in-frame clones, and not every one. The table shows over 15,000 clones, with 69% occurring only once. Germline loops: CDR1 MNHNS, CDR2 SASEGT. The CDR3 length is 15 residues. The ends lost 2 bases at V and 0 bases at J; junction bases unmatched: 1. The sequence was collected from a human donor with non-small cell lung cancer. The sequenced sample consisted of lung tumor tissue. The chain joins TRBV6-1 to TRBJ2-7; 10 nucleotides align to TRBD2. The CDR3 region has the DNA TGTGCCAGCAGTGAACTAGCGGGAGACTCCTACGAGCAGTACTTC. Its protein is CASSELAGDSYEQYF.